Listed here is a single T cell receptor beta chain. Its target is unknown. A multiplex PCR was run with 60 Vbeta primers and 13 Jbeta primers. Here immunoSEQ multiplex PCR was the method, and the copy in TCRdb shows in-frame clones only, minus some. The sample includes 250,000 or so clones, 80% to 95% of them seen just once. This record belongs to a study of cytomegalovirus exposure and HLA in healthy donors. The CDR3 totals 14 residues. V dropped 4 bases and J dropped 0 bases, with 11 bases sitting between them. The germline gives CDR1 SGHKS, CDR2 YYEKEE (reference sequence). Study-wide results and limits: The HLA-A and HLA-B alleles of most subjects were reportedly predicted accurately from TCR beta sequences. The authors enumerated under 200 TCR beta chains as linked to cytomegalovirus.

The sequencing input was PBMCs. This TCR was recovered from a girl aged 2-10 years in good health and CMV-seronegative. This rearrangement joins TRBV5-5 to TRBJ2-7; possibly TRBD1 for D (6 bases). The CDR3 is CASSLLDSSYEQYF. CDR3 DNA: TGTGCCAGCAGCCTTTTGGACAGCTCCTACGAGCAGTACTTC. The full variable domain, completed using reference TRBV5-5 and TRBJ2-7, is DAGVTQSPTHLIKTRGQQVTLRCSPISGHKSVSWYQQVLGQGPQFIFQYYEKEERGRGNFPDRFSARQFPNYSSELNVNALLLGDSALYLCASSLLDSSYEQYFGPGTRLTVT.